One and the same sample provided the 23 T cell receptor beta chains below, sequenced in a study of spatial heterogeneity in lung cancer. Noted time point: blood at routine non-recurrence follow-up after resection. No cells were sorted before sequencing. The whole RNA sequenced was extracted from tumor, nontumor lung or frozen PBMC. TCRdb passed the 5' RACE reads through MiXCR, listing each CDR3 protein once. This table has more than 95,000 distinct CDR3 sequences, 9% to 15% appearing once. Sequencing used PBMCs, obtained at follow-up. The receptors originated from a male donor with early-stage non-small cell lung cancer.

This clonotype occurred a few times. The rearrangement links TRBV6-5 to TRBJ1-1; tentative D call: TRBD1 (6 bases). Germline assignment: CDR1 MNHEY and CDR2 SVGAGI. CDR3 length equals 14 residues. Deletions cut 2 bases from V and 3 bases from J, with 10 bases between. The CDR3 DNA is TGTGCCAGCAGTTACGGGGGGCATTACACTGAAGCTTTCTTT. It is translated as CASSYGGHYTEAFF.

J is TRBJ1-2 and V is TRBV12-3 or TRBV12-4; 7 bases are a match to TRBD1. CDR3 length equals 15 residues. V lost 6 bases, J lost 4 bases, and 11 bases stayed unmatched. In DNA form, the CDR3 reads TGTGCCAGCAGCCCCCGACAGGGTGGGAGCTATGGCTACACCTTC. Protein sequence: CASSPRQGGSYGYTF.

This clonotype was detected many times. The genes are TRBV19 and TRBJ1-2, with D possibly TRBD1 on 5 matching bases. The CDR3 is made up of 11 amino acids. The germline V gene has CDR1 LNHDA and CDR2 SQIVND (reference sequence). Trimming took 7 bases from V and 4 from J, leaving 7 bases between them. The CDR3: CASTDSYGYTF. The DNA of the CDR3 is TGTGCCAGTACCGACAGCTATGGCTACACCTTC.

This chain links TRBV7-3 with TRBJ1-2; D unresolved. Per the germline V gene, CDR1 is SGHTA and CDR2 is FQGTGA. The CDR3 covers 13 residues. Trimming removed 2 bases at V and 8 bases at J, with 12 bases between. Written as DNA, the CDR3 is TGTGCCAGCAGCTTAGACCAGGCTGGGGGCTACACCTTC. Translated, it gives CASSLDQAGGYTF. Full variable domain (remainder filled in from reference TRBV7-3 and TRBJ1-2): GAGVSQTPSNKVTEKGKYVELRCDPISGHTALYWYRQSLGQGPEFLIYFQGTGAADDSGLPNDRFFAVRPEGSVSTLKIQRTERGDSAVYLCASSLDQAGGYTFGSGTRLTVV.

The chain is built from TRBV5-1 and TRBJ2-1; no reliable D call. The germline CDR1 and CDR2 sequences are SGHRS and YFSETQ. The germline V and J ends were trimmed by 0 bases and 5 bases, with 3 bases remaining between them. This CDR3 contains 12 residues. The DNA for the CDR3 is TGCGCCAGCAGCTTGGCGGACAATGAGCAGTTCTTC. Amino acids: CASSLADNEQFF.

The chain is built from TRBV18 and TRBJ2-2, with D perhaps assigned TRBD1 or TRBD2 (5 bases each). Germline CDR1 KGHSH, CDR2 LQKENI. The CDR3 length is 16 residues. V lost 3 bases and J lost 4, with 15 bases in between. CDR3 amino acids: CASSPRDPSATGELFF. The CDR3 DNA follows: TGTGCCAGCTCACCCCGGGACCCGAGTGCCACCGGGGAGCTGTTTTTT.

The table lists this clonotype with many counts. As DNA, the CDR3 is TGCAGTGCTAGAGAGGGGGGGAATCAGCCCCAGCATTTT. Its translation is CSAREGGNQPQHF. The V gene is TRBV20-1, the J gene TRBJ1-5; weak D call: TRBD1 (5 bases). Germline CDR1 and CDR2: DFQATT and SNEGSKA (reference sequence). V lost 0 bases to trimming and J lost 4 bases, with 7 bases between them. The length of the CDR3 is 13 residues.

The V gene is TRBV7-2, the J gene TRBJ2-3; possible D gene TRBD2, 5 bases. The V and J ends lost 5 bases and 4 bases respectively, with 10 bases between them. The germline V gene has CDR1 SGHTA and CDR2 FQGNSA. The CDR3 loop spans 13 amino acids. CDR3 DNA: TGTGCCAGCAGCCCCTCAGCGGCAGATACGCAGTATTTT. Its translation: CASSPSAADTQYF.

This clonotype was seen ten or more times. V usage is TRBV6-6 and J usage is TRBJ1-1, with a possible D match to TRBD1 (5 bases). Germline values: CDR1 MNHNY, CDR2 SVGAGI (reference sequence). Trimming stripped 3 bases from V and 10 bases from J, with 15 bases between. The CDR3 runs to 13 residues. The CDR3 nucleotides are TGTGCCAGCAGTTATTCGACGGGGGTTGGAGCTTTCTTT. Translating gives CASSYSTGVGAFF.

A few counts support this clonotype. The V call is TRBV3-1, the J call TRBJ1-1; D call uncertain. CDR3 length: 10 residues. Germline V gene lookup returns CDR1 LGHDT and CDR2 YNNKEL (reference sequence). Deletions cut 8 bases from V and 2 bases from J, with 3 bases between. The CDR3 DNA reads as TGTGCCAGCGGCAACACTGAAGCTTTCTTT. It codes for CASGNTEAFF.

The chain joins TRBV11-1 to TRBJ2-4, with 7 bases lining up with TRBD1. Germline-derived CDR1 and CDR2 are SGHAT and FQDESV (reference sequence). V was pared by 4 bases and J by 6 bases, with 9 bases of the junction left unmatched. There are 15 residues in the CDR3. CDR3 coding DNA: TGTGCCAGCAGCTCGACAGGGTTTTTTCCAAACATTCAGTACTTC. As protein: CASSSTGFFPNIQYF. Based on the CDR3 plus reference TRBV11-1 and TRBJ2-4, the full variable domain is EAEVAQSPRYKITEKSQAVAFWCDPISGHATLYWYRQILGQGPELLVQFQDESVVDDSQLPKDRFSAERLKGVDSTLKIQPAELGDSAMYLCASSSTGFFPNIQYFGAGTRLSVL.

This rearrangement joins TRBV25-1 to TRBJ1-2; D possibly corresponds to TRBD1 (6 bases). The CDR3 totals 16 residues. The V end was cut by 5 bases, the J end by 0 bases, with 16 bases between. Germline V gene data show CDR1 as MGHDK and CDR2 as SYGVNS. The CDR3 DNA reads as TGTGCCAGCAGTCTGACTGGGCAGGGGACTAACTATGGCTACACCTTC. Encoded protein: CASSLTGQGTNYGYTF.

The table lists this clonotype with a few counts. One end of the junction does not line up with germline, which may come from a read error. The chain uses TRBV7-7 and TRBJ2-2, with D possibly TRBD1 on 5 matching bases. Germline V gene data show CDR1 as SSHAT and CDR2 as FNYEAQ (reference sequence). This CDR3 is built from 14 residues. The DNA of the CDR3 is TGTGCTAGCAGCTTAGACAGGAACACCGGGGAGCTGTTTTTT. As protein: CASSLDRNTGELFF.

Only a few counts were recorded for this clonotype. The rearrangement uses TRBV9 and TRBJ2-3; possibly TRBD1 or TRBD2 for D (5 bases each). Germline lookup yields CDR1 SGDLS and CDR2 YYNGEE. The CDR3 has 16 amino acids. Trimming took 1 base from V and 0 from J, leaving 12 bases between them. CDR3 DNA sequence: TGTGCCAGCAGCGTATTCCCGGGGCGTAGCACAGATACGCAGTATTTT. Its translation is CASSVFPGRSTDTQYF.

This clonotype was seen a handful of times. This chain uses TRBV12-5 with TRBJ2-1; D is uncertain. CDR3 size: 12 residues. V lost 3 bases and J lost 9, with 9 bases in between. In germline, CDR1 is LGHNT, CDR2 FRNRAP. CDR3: CASGLLNAEQFF. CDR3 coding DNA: TGTGCTAGTGGTTTACTCAATGCTGAGCAGTTCTTC.

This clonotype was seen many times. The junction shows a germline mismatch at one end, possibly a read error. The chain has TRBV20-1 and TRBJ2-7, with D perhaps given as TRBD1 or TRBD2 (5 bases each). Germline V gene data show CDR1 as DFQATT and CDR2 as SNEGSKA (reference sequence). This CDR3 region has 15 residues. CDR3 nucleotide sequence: TGCAGTGCTAGAGGGTCCGGGACCGCCCTGGCTGAGCAATACTTC. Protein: CSARGSGTALAEQYF.

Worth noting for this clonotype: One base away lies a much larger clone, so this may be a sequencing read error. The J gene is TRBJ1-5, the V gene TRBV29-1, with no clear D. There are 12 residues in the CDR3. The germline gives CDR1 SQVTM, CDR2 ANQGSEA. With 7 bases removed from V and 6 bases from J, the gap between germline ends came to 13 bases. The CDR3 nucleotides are TGCAGCGCTCACGTCCCGGGTCAGCCCCAGCATTTT. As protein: CSAHVPGQPQHF.

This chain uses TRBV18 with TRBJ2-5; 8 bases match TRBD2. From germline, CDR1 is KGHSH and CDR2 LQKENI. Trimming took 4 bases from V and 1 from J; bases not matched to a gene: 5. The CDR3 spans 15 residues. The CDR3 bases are TGTGCCAGCTCACTTGGAGCGGGGGTCCAAGAGACCCAGTACTTC. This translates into CASSLGAGVQETQYF.

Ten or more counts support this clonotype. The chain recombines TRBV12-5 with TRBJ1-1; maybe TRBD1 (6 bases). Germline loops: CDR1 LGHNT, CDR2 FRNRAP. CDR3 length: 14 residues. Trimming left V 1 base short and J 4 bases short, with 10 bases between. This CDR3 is CASGLALRGTEAFF. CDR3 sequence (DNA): TGTGCTAGTGGTTTGGCCCTCAGGGGCACTGAAGCTTTCTTT.

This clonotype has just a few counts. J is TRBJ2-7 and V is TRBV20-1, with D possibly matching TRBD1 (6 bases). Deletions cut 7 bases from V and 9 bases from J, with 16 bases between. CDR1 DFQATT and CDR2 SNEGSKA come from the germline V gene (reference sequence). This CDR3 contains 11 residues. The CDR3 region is CSGGQRLGQYF. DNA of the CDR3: TGCAGTGGAGGACAGCGTCTTGGGCAGTACTTC.

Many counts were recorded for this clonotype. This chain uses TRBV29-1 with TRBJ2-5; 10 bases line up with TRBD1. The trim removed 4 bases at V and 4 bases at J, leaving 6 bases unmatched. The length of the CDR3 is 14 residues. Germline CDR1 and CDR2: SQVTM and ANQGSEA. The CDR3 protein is CSVGQGAIRETQYF. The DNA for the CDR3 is TGCAGCGTTGGACAGGGGGCGATTCGAGAGACCCAGTACTTC.

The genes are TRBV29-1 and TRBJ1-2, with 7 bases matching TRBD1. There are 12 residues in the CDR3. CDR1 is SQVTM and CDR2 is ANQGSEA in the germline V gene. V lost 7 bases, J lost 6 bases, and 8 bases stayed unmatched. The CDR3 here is CSAPDRVHGYTF. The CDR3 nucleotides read TGCAGCGCCCCTGACAGGGTTCATGGCTACACCTTC.

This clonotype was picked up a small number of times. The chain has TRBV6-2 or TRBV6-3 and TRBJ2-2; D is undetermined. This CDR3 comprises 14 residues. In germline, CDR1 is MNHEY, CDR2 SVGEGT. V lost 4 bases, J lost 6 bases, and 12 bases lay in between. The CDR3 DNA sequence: TGTGCCAGCAGTTCCTTATTAAAGGCCGGGGAGCTGTTTTTT. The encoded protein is CASSSLLKAGELFF.